The table lists the clone carrying this T cell receptor beta chain with a few counts. The data originate from a study of T cells in Graves' hyperthyroidism and ophthalmopathy. The V gene lost 3 bases and the J gene lost 0 bases, with 6 bases spanning the gap. The CDR3 covers 14 residues. Germline V gene data show CDR1 as MNHEY and CDR2 as SMNVEV (reference sequence). Amplification of TCR beta CDR3 regions was performed using RNA transcripts as template. Using the HTBI primer set, a first-round RT-PCR was run on the TCR CDR3. Using its own MiXCR run on the multiplex PCR reads, TCRdb lists one record per CDR3 protein. The sample lists about 400,000 distinct CDR3 sequences, about 14% occurring once.

The sample comprised blood. This TCR was recovered from a man aged 50 to 59 with Graves' ophthalmopathy. The genes are TRBV27 and TRBJ1-5; D is uncertain. In DNA, the CDR3 is TGTGCCAGCAGTTTCTCGGATAGCAATCAGCCCCAGCATTTT. Protein product: CASSFSDSNQPQHF.